These 32 T cell receptor beta chains originate from one sample sequenced in a study of blood T cells in healthy people across ages. With a J-beta primer mix and a sample-barcoded 5' primer, a second PCR ran roughly 6 to 12 cycles. TCRdb reprocessed the 5' RACE reads with MiXCR, giving one entry per CDR3 protein. This sample yields roughly 800,000 distinct CDR3 sequences, of which 55% to 70% are seen a single time; approximately 23% belongs to the top ten. The sequenced sample consisted of blood. Receptors were obtained from a man aged 30 to 39 in good health.

This chain connects TRBV10-3 to TRBJ2-1; D possibly corresponds to TRBD2 (5 bases). Germline V gene data show CDR1 as ENHRY and CDR2 as SYGVKD. The V gene lost 6 bases and the J gene lost 9 bases, with 12 bases spanning the gap. The CDR3 contains 12 residues. The DNA of the CDR3 is TGTGCCATCAGGAGCGAGGCGGGTGAGCAGTTCTTC. Its translation is CAIRSEAGEQFF.

The chain recombines TRBV12-3 or TRBV12-4 with TRBJ2-1; 7 bases line up with TRBD2. The last part of the DNA fits TRBJ2-7 better; the J call may be wrong. This CDR3 region has 15 residues. In nucleotides, the CDR3 is TGTGCCAGCAGACCTACGGGGGGAGCCTACAATGAGCAGTACTTC. Its protein product is CASRPTGGAYNEQYF.

The gene calls are TRBV18 and TRBJ2-3, with TRBD2 matching 8 bases. Trimming at V came to 5 bases and at J to 2 bases, leaving 9 bases not matched to a gene. The CDR3 length is 16 residues. CDR1 and CDR2 (germline): KGHSH, LQKENI. CDR3 in DNA: TGTGCCAGCTCAGAGATGGCGGGGGGCAACACAGATACGCAGTATTTT. Protein sequence: CASSEMAGGNTDTQYF. Full variable domain (remainder filled in from reference TRBV18 and TRBJ2-3): NAGVMQNPRHLVRRRGQEARLRCSPMKGHSHVYWYRQLPEEGLKFMVYLQKENIIDESGMPKERFSAEFPKEGPSILRIQQVVRGDSAAYFCASSEMAGGNTDTQYFGPGTRLTVL.

This clonotype occurred once. The V call is TRBV5-1, the J call TRBJ1-1; a weak D match, TRBD1 (5 bases). The CDR3 is 15 residues long. V was shortened by 0 bases and J by 1 base, with 10 bases between the two germline ends. Germline V gene data show CDR1 as SGHRS and CDR2 as YFSETQ. Here the CDR3 DNA reads TGCGCCAGCAGCTTGGATACAGGAAGGAACACTGAAGCTTTCTTT. Translating it yields CASSLDTGRNTEAFF.

A few counts support this clonotype. The chain combines TRBV27 with TRBJ2-5, with TRBD1 matching over 7 bases. Germline V gene lookup returns CDR1 MNHEY and CDR2 SMNVEV (reference sequence). V trimming: 6 bases; J trimming: 2 bases; junction bases outside the gene matches: 6. This CDR3 is built from 14 residues. The DNA of the CDR3 is TGTGCCAGCAGACCCACAGGGGTTCAAGAGACCCAGTACTTC. Translated: CASRPTGVQETQYF.

This chain joins TRBV7-2 and TRBJ2-1; the D is unclear. The CDR3 loop spans 13 amino acids. CDR1 is SGHTA and CDR2 is FQGNSA in the germline V gene. V lost 1 base to trimming and J lost 12 bases, with 13 bases between them. CDR3 bases: TGTGCCAGCAGCTTAGAGTTGGTGGCAGGGCAGTTCTTC. It translates to CASSLELVAGQFF.

The rearrangement links TRBV29-1 to TRBJ2-2, with 7 bases that match TRBD1. The CDR3 is made up of 11 amino acids. Losses at the gene ends were 6 bases for V and 6 bases for J; bases not matched to a gene: 1. CDR1 SQVTM and CDR2 ANQGSEA come from the germline V gene. The CDR3 sequence: CSVTGSGELFF. The CDR3 DNA reads as TGCAGCGTGACAGGGTCCGGGGAGCTGTTTTTT.

The V gene is TRBV7-8, the J gene TRBJ2-2, with 12 bases matching TRBD2. From germline, CDR1 is SGHVS and CDR2 FQNEAQ. J gave up 2 bases and V 2 bases, and 9 bases lay outside the gene matches. The CDR3 runs to 19 residues. CDR3 DNA sequence: TGTGCCAGCAGCTTAACCGGGACTAGCGGGCGAATTAACACCGGGGAGCTGTTTTTT. It is translated as CASSLTGTSGRINTGELFF.

Only a few counts were recorded for this clonotype. V usage is TRBV7-2 and J usage is TRBJ2-1, with 9 bases identical to TRBD2. Germline CDR1 is SGHTA and CDR2 is FQGNSA. The CDR3 is 15 residues long. V trimming: 5 bases; J trimming: 8 bases; junction bases outside the gene matches: 10. The CDR3 bases are TGTGCCAGCAGCCAGCGGGGACTAGCAGTCTATGAGCAGTTCTTC. It encodes CASSQRGLAVYEQFF.

This clonotype has a single count. The CDR3 spells CASSLLGVGLNYEQYF. DNA of the CDR3: TGTGCCAGCAGCTTACTAGGGGTGGGTTTGAACTACGAGCAGTACTTC. J is TRBJ2-7 and V is TRBV7-9, with a possible D match to TRBD1 (5 bases). Germline-derived CDR1 and CDR2 are SEHNR and FQNEAQ (reference sequence). Trimming removed 2 bases at V and 3 bases at J, with 17 bases between. The CDR3 length is 16 residues.

This clonotype was found a few times. A read error may be the cause here, since a much bigger clone is one base away. The gene calls are TRBV9 and TRBJ2-3; 12 bases map to TRBD2. CDR3 length: 16 residues. Germline V gene lookup returns CDR1 SGDLS and CDR2 YYNGEE. With V trimmed by 4 bases and J by 0 bases, 3 bases remained unmatched. The CDR3 spells CASSSGLAGSTDTQYF. CDR3 sequence (DNA): TGTGCCAGCAGCTCCGGACTAGCGGGGAGCACAGATACGCAGTATTTT.

This clonotype was observed a few times. A much larger clonotype is one base distant, so this may be a read error. The rearrangement uses TRBV7-9 and TRBJ2-1; D may match TRBD1 or TRBD2 (5 bases each). The J call may be in error: the DNA end matches TRBJ2-7 better. In germline, CDR1 is SEHNR, CDR2 FQNEAQ (reference sequence). The CDR3 loop spans 17 amino acids. The CDR3 coding sequence is TGTGCCAGCAGCCCCCCAACGACCGTAGGGACCTACAATGAGCAGTACTTC. Its translation is CASSPPTTVGTYNEQYF.

The chain carries TRBV7-3 and TRBJ2-1; D gene unclear. The V gene's germline CDR1 is SGHTA and CDR2 FQGTGA. CDR3 length: 15 residues. Trimming pared 1 base from V and 3 bases from J, leaving 10 bases between. The CDR3 here is CASSLRLDDYNEQFF. CDR3 DNA: TGTGCCAGCAGCTTAAGACTTGATGACTACAATGAGCAGTTCTTC.

This clonotype has just a few counts. This chain connects TRBV20-1 to TRBJ2-7, with TRBD1 matching 7 bases. Germline V CDR1 and CDR2: DFQATT, SNEGSKA (reference sequence). V gave up 5 bases and J gave up 3 bases; unmatched junction bases: 7. The CDR3 contains 13 residues. The CDR3, as DNA: TGCAGTGCTCGGTTCCGGGACAGCTACGAGCAGTACTTC. It yields the protein CSARFRDSYEQYF.

The rearrangement joins TRBV29-1 to TRBJ2-1; 9 nucleotides agree with TRBD1. CDR3 length equals 12 residues. CDR1 is SQVTM and CDR2 is ANQGSEA in the germline V gene. Trimming removed 6 bases from V and 11 bases from J; junction bases left unmatched: 8. Here the CDR3 reads CSVAGTGYQQFF. DNA for the CDR3: TGCAGCGTGGCCGGGACAGGGTATCAGCAGTTCTTC.

The chain recombines TRBV15 with TRBJ2-1; tentative D call: TRBD1 (5 bases). This CDR3 has 14 residues. The germline gives CDR1 LNHNV, CDR2 YYDKDF (reference sequence). With 5 bases removed from V and 3 bases from J, the gap between germline ends came to 11 bases. CDR3 residues: CATSSSDIYNEQFF. In DNA form, the CDR3 reads TGTGCCACCAGCTCGTCGGACATCTACAATGAGCAGTTCTTC.

The chain uses TRBV5-1 and TRBJ1-2, with a tentative D call TRBD1 (6 bases). Trimming took off 2 bases at V and 0 bases at J, with 14 bases between the two ends. CDR1 SGHRS and CDR2 YFSETQ come from the germline V gene. The CDR3 loop spans 16 amino acids. The CDR3 region is CASSLSGQTTNYGYTF. Written as DNA, the CDR3 is TGCGCCAGCAGCTTATCCGGACAGACTACTAACTATGGCTACACCTTC.

This clonotype came up a few times. V is TRBV9 and J is TRBJ2-1, with D possibly matching TRBD2 (5 bases). The V gene's germline CDR1 is SGDLS and CDR2 YYNGEE. V lost 6 bases, J lost 6 bases, and 10 bases lay in between. The CDR3 contains 12 residues. The CDR3 DNA reads TGTGCCAGCACCTCCGCGGGCAATGAGCAGTTCTTC. Its protein product is CASTSAGNEQFF.

The rearrangement joins TRBV28 to TRBJ2-5, with 8 positions matching TRBD1. Germline assignment: CDR1 MDHEN and CDR2 SYDVKM. After removal of 6 bases from V and 2 bases from J, the junction contained 2 bases not matched to a gene. The CDR3 covers 13 residues. The CDR3 nucleotides read TGTGCCAGCAGGCGGACAGGGCAAGAGACCCAGTACTTC. Translating gives CASRRTGQETQYF.

This chain uses TRBV19 with TRBJ2-6; no clear D. The V end was cut by 5 bases, the J end by 0 bases, with 8 bases between. Germline loops: CDR1 LNHDA, CDR2 SQIVND (reference sequence). The CDR3 runs to 15 residues. DNA for the CDR3: TGTGCCAGTAGTGGAGTCCTCTCTGGGGCCAACGTCCTGACTTTC. Protein sequence: CASSGVLSGANVLTF.

A single count supports this clonotype. The chain couples TRBV6-1 to TRBJ1-6; 8 bases are a match to TRBD1. The CDR3 length is 17 residues. The V gene's germline CDR1 is MNHNS and CDR2 SASEGT. After removal of 6 bases from V and 7 bases from J, the junction contained 14 bases not matched to a gene. CDR3 coding DNA: TGTGCCAGCAGCGCCGGCCCGGGGACAGGTGGCAATTCACCCCTCCACTTT. It translates to CASSAGPGTGGNSPLHF.

This sequence joins TRBV6-2 or TRBV6-3 and TRBJ1-5; 8 bases are a match to TRBD1. The CDR3 loop spans 13 amino acids. Trimming cost V 7 bases and J 7 bases; bases outside gene matches: 6. Looked up from germline, CDR1 is MNHEY and CDR2 is SVGEGT. Here the CDR3 reads CASTGTGGQPQHF. The CDR3 nucleotides read TGTGCCAGCACCGGGACAGGAGGACAGCCCCAGCATTTT.

The table lists this clonotype with a few counts. The chain recombines TRBV3-1 with TRBJ1-1, with unresolved D. CDR1 and CDR2 (germline): LGHDT, YNNKEL (reference sequence). The CDR3 has 13 residues. Trimming took 2 bases from V and 4 from J, leaving 8 bases between them. This chain's CDR3 is CASSQTGTTEAFF. The DNA for the CDR3 is TGTGCCAGCAGCCAAACCGGTACCACTGAAGCTTTCTTT. Drawing the rest from reference TRBV3-1 and TRBJ1-1, the complete variable domain is DTAVSQTPKYLVTQMGNDKSIKCEQNLGHDTMYWYKQDSKKFLKIMFSYNNKELIINETVPNRFSPKSPDKAHLNLHINSLELGDSAVYFCASSQTGTTEAFFGQGTRLTVV.

The rearrangement uses TRBV7-8 and TRBJ2-3; D possibly corresponds to TRBD2 (5 bases). Germline V gene sequence: CDR1 SGHVS, CDR2 FQNEAQ. Trimming took 1 base from V and 5 from J, leaving 13 bases between them. The CDR3 has 15 amino acids. CDR3 coding DNA: TGTGCCAGCAGCTTAGTGGTGGGAGATGAAGATACGCAGTATTTT. As protein: CASSLVVGDEDTQYF.

The chain joins TRBV7-2 to TRBJ2-3; 8 nucleotides agree with TRBD2. V was pared by 1 base and J by 4 bases, with 4 bases of the junction left unmatched. The CDR3 runs 15 residues. Germline CDR1 is SGHTA and CDR2 is FQGNSA. This CDR3 is CASSLVGGGSDTQYF. CDR3 nucleotides: TGTGCCAGCAGCTTAGTTGGCGGGGGGTCAGATACGCAGTATTTT.

The genes are TRBV11-1 and TRBJ2-1; perhaps TRBD2 as D (6 bases). The CDR3 spans 17 residues. V lost 4 bases to trimming and J lost 2 bases, with 18 bases between them. The V gene's germline CDR1 is SGHAT and CDR2 FQDESV (reference sequence). CDR3 protein: CASSSQEFGSAYNEQFF. The CDR3 nucleotides are TGTGCCAGCAGCTCGCAAGAGTTCGGGAGCGCCTACAATGAGCAGTTCTTC. Using reference TRBV11-1 and TRBJ2-1 for the parts outside the CDR3, the full variable domain is EAEVAQSPRYKITEKSQAVAFWCDPISGHATLYWYRQILGQGPELLVQFQDESVVDDSQLPKDRFSAERLKGVDSTLKIQPAELGDSAMYLCASSSQEFGSAYNEQFFGPGTRLTVL.

This clonotype was picked up a small number of times. V is TRBV15 and J is TRBJ1-2, with D maybe TRBD1 (5 bases). This CDR3 has 16 residues. Germline assignment: CDR1 LNHNV and CDR2 YYDKDF (reference sequence). V was trimmed by 0 bases and J by 8 bases, leaving 19 bases between them. CDR3 amino acids: CATSRDPWAGREGYTF. Here the CDR3 DNA reads TGTGCCACCAGCAGAGATCCCTGGGCAGGGAGAGAGGGCTACACCTTC.

The V and J genes are TRBV18 and TRBJ2-1; D might be TRBD2 (5 bases). Trimming took off 3 bases at V and 9 bases at J, with 18 bases between the two ends. This CDR3 has 15 residues. Looked up from germline, CDR1 is KGHSH and CDR2 is LQKENI. The CDR3 loop reads CASSPPRRKNAEQFF. CDR3 nucleotides: TGTGCCAGCTCACCTCCCAGGAGGAAGAATGCTGAGCAGTTCTTC.

The chain recombines TRBV5-1 with TRBJ1-1; maybe TRBD1 (6 bases). The V end lost 2 bases, the J end lost 0 bases, and 20 bases lay between the germline ends. The CDR3 has 18 amino acids. Germline CDR1 is SGHRS and CDR2 is YFSETQ. CDR3 sequence reads: CASSLGTRGSGVNTEAFF. The CDR3 region has the DNA TGCGCCAGCAGCTTAGGGACACGGGGTTCGGGGGTGAACACTGAAGCTTTCTTT.

Of note for this clonotype: Since a much larger clone is just one base distant, this may be a read error. This chain joins TRBV6-5 and TRBJ2-3; D could derive from TRBD1 or TRBD2 (5 bases each). Per the germline V gene, CDR1 is MNHEY and CDR2 is SVGAGI. There are 14 residues in the CDR3. This CDR3 reads CASSRTPRGDTRYF. CDR3 bases: TGTGCCAGCAGTCGGACCCCACGGGGCGATACGCGGTATTTT.

V and J are TRBV10-1 and TRBJ2-3; the D gene is possibly TRBD2 (6 bases). CDR1 is WNHNN, CDR2 SYGVQD, per germline (reference sequence). This CDR3 spans 12 amino acids. V was clipped by 7 bases and J by 4 bases, with 9 bases between them. In DNA, the CDR3 is TGCGCCAGCATGGGGACTTCAGATACGCAGTATTTT. This gives the protein CASMGTSDTQYF.

The rearrangement links TRBV5-1 to TRBJ1-2, with a possible D match to TRBD1 (5 bases). Germline V CDR1 and CDR2: SGHRS, YFSETQ. There are 13 residues in the CDR3. Trimming took 7 bases from V and 5 from J, leaving 15 bases between them. The CDR3 sequence is CASGQPQEYGYTF. CDR3 DNA: TGCGCCAGCGGCCAGCCACAGGAGTATGGCTACACCTTC.